Following are 32 T cell receptor beta chains from one sample sequenced in a study of graft-versus-host responses after intestinal transplantation. TCRdb keeps only in-frame clones here, not all; method: immunoSEQ multiplex PCR. The repertoire includes about 130,000 clones, around nine tenths of them detected once, and over 0.15% sits in the top ten. The antigens these receptors bind are not known. The specimen comprised unstimulated CD4+ T cells sorted from spleen or lymph node cells, sampled before intestinal transplant. All receptors derive from a human donor who received an intestinal transplant.

The genes are TRBV5-4 and TRBJ2-2, with 8 nucleotides matching TRBD2. There are 15 residues in the CDR3. The V gene's germline CDR1 is SGHNT and CDR2 YYREEE (reference sequence). The CDR3 sequence is CATGGGGPRDGELFF. The CDR3, as DNA: TGTGCTACAGGAGGCGGGGGGCCGAGGGACGGGGAGCTGTTTTTT.

The J gene is TRBJ2-3, the V gene TRBV5-1; TRBD2 might be the D (6 bases). Germline CDR1 and CDR2: SGHRS and YFSETQ. The CDR3 is 14 amino acids. V gave up 3 bases and J gave up 2 bases, with 10 bases separating them. CDR3 nucleotides: TGCGCCAGCAGCTCGGGGGTTTCCACAGATACGCAGTATTTT. It is translated as CASSSGVSTDTQYF.

The chain employs TRBV5-1 and TRBJ2-1; 7 nucleotides align to TRBD2. The CDR3 extends over 14 amino acids. With 0 bases clipped from V and 5 bases from J, the junction kept 2 bases outside the gene matches. Germline lookup yields CDR1 SGHRS and CDR2 YFSETQ. This chain's CDR3 is CASSLGAGDNEQFF. CDR3 bases: TGCGCCAGCAGCTTGGGGGCGGGAGACAATGAGCAGTTCTTC.

This chain uses TRBV7-6 with TRBJ2-7, with 8 bases matching TRBD2. V dropped 2 bases and J dropped 3; count of bases not matched to a gene: 3. The CDR3 has 14 residues. Looked up from germline, CDR1 is SGHVS and CDR2 is FNYEAQ. The CDR3 reads CASSLSGGIYEQYF. CDR3 nucleotide sequence: TGTGCCAGCAGCTTATCGGGAGGGATCTACGAGCAGTACTTC.

This chain links TRBV19 with TRBJ1-1, with D possibly TRBD1 on 6 matching bases. Germline V gene lookup returns CDR1 LNHDA and CDR2 SQIVND (reference sequence). Trimming removed 4 bases at V and 0 bases at J, with 15 bases between. The CDR3 totals 16 residues. CDR3: CASSSRGAKLNTEAFF. In DNA, the CDR3 is TGTGCCAGTAGTAGCAGGGGCGCTAAGTTGAACACTGAAGCTTTCTTT.

The chain combines TRBV18 with TRBJ1-6; D unresolved. This CDR3 region has 14 residues. V shed 4 bases and J shed 7 bases, with 11 bases lying between them. CDR1 is KGHSH, CDR2 LQKENI, per germline. The CDR3 DNA follows: TGTGCCAGCTCACAAACGGGAACGAATTCACCCCTCCACTTT. Amino acids: CASSQTGTNSPLHF.

J is TRBJ1-2 and V is TRBV30; D perhaps matches TRBD1 (5 bases). Germline lookup yields CDR1 GTSNPN and CDR2 SVGIG (reference sequence). Between the trimmed V and J ends, which lost 0 bases and 4 bases, there was a span of 12 bases. This CDR3 is built from 14 residues. The CDR3 sequence: CAWSVAGTSYGYTF. In DNA form, the CDR3 reads TGTGCCTGGAGTGTAGCGGGGACTTCCTATGGCTACACCTTC. The full variable domain, in which reference TRBV30 and TRBJ1-2 provide the parts outside the CDR3, is SQTIHQWPATLVQPVGSPLSLECTVEGTSNPNLYWYRQAAGRGLQLLFYSVGIGQISSEVPQNLSASRPQDRQFILSSKKLLLSDSGFYLCAWSVAGTSYGYTFGSGTRLTVV.

The V gene is TRBV2, the J gene TRBJ1-1; a possible D gene is TRBD1 (6 bases). The germline V gene has CDR1 SNHLY and CDR2 FYNNEI. This CDR3 has 15 amino acids. V lost 6 bases to trimming and J lost 4 bases, with 18 bases between them. The CDR3, as DNA: TGTGCCAGCAGGGGGGCTTTCGGGGGGCGCACTGAAGCTTTCTTT. The encoded protein is CASRGAFGGRTEAFF.

This chain links TRBV7-8 with TRBJ2-1, with D unclear. Trimming pared 4 bases from V and 5 bases from J, leaving 12 bases between. The CDR3 totals 14 residues. Germline CDR1 and CDR2: SGHVS and FQNEAQ. CDR3 in amino acids: CASSSGSINNEQFF. In nucleotides, the CDR3 is TGTGCCAGCAGCTCTGGATCGATAAACAATGAGCAGTTCTTC.

The chain combines TRBV4-1 with TRBJ1-4; no clear D gene. The CDR3 runs to 16 residues. Looked up from germline, CDR1 is MGHRA and CDR2 is YSYEKL. The ends were cut back, 7 bases at V and 4 bases at J, with 19 bases in the middle. The CDR3 coding sequence is TGCGCCAGCACCACCTCCTTCCGGACCTTTAATGAAAAACTGTTTTTT. This translates into CASTTSFRTFNEKLFF.

The chain carries TRBV6-1 and TRBJ2-1; TRBD2 might be the D (5 bases). The germline V and J ends were trimmed by 6 bases and 6 bases, with 9 bases remaining between them. Germline V lookup: CDR1 MNHNS, CDR2 SASEGT. The CDR3 has 12 amino acids. CDR3 in amino acids: CASRSEGNEQFF. The CDR3 nucleotides read TGTGCCAGCAGAAGCGAGGGCAATGAGCAGTTCTTC.

This chain joins TRBV5-1 and TRBJ1-5; 7 nucleotides agree with TRBD1. The junction had 1 base not matched to a gene; V was cut back by 0 bases and J by 7 bases. Germline V CDR1 and CDR2: SGHRS, YFSETQ. This CDR3 has 13 residues. The CDR3 DNA is TGCGCCAGCAGCTTGGACAGGGGCCAGCCCCAGCATTTT. It specifies CASSLDRGQPQHF.

In DNA, the CDR3 is TGCGCCAGCAGCCATACAGGGGTGGGCAATCAGCCCCAGCATTTT. Its protein product is CASSHTGVGNQPQHF. The chain couples TRBV10-1 to TRBJ1-5; 7 nucleotides agree with TRBD1. After removal of 6 bases from V and 2 bases from J, the junction contained 7 bases not matched to a gene. The CDR3 covers 15 residues. Germline V gene data show CDR1 as WNHNN and CDR2 as SYGVQD (reference sequence).

This clone appeared a few times. The chain has TRBV7-8 and TRBJ2-7; 9 bases align to TRBD1. V shed 5 bases, J shed 6 bases, and the junction held 5 bases outside the gene matches. The germline gives CDR1 SGHVS, CDR2 FQNEAQ. The CDR3 has 13 residues. The CDR3 reads CASSLGTGLEQYF. In DNA form, the CDR3 reads TGTGCCAGCAGCCTCGGGACAGGGCTCGAGCAGTACTTC.

This clone has only one observation. V and J are TRBV29-1 and TRBJ2-1; 7 bases map to TRBD1. The junction had 5 bases not matched to a gene; V was cut back by 0 bases and J by 6 bases. Germline CDR1 reads SQVTM; CDR2 reads ANQGSEA. The CDR3 is 14 amino acids. The CDR3 coding sequence is TGCAGCGTTGAAGACACAGGGGAAGGCAATGAGCAGTTCTTC. Encoded protein: CSVEDTGEGNEQFF.

The chain recombines TRBV18 with TRBJ2-1, with D possibly being TRBD1 (7 bases). Trimming stripped 6 bases from V and 4 bases from J, with 13 bases between. Per germline, CDR1 KGHSH and CDR2 LQKENI. This CDR3 region has 14 residues. The DNA of the CDR3 is TGTGCCAGCTCTCCCAGGGGGGCTTACAATGAGCAGTTCTTC. This sequence encodes CASSPRGAYNEQFF.

This clone was picked up one time. This chain links TRBV29-1 with TRBJ1-5; D perhaps matches TRBD1 (6 bases). Looked up from germline, CDR1 is SQVTM and CDR2 is ANQGSEA. CDR3 length equals 14 residues. V gave up 5 bases and J gave up 2 bases, with 13 bases separating them. The CDR3 is CSVRTGNGNQPQHF. In DNA form, the CDR3 reads TGCAGCGTTAGAACAGGGAATGGCAATCAGCCCCAGCATTTT.

The chain combines TRBV13 with TRBJ2-3; no firm D call. This CDR3 has 12 amino acids. The ends were cut back, 2 bases at V and 4 bases at J, with 4 bases in the middle. Germline CDR1 and CDR2: PRHDT and FYEKMQ (reference sequence). The CDR3 coding sequence is TGTGCCAGCAGCTTATCACCAGATACGCAGTATTTT. This gives the protein CASSLSPDTQYF.

The chain carries TRBV27 and TRBJ2-2; D gene ambiguous. The CDR3 runs 12 residues. Trimming removed 6 bases from V and 8 bases from J, with 10 bases in between. From germline, CDR1 is MNHEY and CDR2 SMNVEV (reference sequence). Written as DNA, the CDR3 is TGTGCCAGCAGGGCAATAAGAGGGGAGCTGTTTTTT. It specifies CASRAIRGELFF.

This CDR3 is CASSELAGTSNPDEQFF. CDR3 coding DNA: TGCGCCAGCAGTGAGTTAGCGGGGACTAGCAATCCCGATGAGCAGTTCTTC. The chain has TRBV10-2 and TRBJ2-1; 9 positions agree with TRBD2. CDR1 and CDR2 from the germline V gene are WSHSY and SAAADI. The CDR3 consists of 17 residues. V lost 1 base and J lost 8; bases outside the gene matches: 12.

Remarks on this clone: Distinct nucleotide sequences in the sample also encode this CDR3. The V call is TRBV15, the J call TRBJ1-1; maybe TRBD1 (5 bases). CDR1 and CDR2 from the germline V gene are LNHNV and YYDKDF (reference sequence). This CDR3 region has 14 residues. The V end was cut by 0 bases, the J end by 1 base, with 6 bases between. The CDR3 DNA sequence: TGTGCCACCAGCAGAGATAGGGGGAACACTGAAGCTTTCTTT. It is translated as CATSRDRGNTEAFF.

This clone showed up just once. The rearrangement joins TRBV9 to TRBJ1-6, with a tentative D call TRBD1 (6 bases). Germline V gives CDR1 SGDLS, CDR2 YYNGEE. This CDR3 has 14 amino acids. Trimming shortened V by 4 bases and J by 7 bases, and 12 bases separated the two germline ends. CDR3 sequence reads: CASSSTGLNSPLHF. The CDR3 coding sequence is TGTGCCAGCAGCTCGACAGGACTAAATTCACCCCTCCACTTT.

The rearrangement links TRBV2 to TRBJ2-1; 9 bases are shared with TRBD2. This CDR3 region has 15 residues. The germline gives CDR1 SNHLY, CDR2 FYNNEI. The V and J ends lost 2 bases and 8 bases, in that order; junction bases with no gene match: 7. CDR3 sequence (DNA): TGTGCCAGCAGTGAACAGGGCGGGGGGGCGTATGAGCAGTTCTTC. Its protein is CASSEQGGGAYEQFF.

The CDR3 sequence: CASSSGQGGSYEQYF. The CDR3 coding sequence is TGCGCCAGCAGCTCTGGACAGGGGGGGAGCTACGAGCAGTACTTC. V gene TRBV5-1 combines with J gene TRBJ2-7; 10 bases fit TRBD1. There are 15 residues in the CDR3. The V gene's germline CDR1 is SGHRS and CDR2 YFSETQ. Germline trimming cut 3 bases from V and 3 bases from J; bases unmatched to any gene: 6.

This clone was seen only once. V usage is TRBV5-1 and J usage is TRBJ2-2; D is perhaps TRBD1 (5 bases). The CDR3 totals 14 residues. Trimming stripped 8 bases from V and 5 bases from J, with 16 bases between. The germline gives CDR1 SGHRS, CDR2 YFSETQ. The CDR3: CASTQGRATGELFF. Written as DNA, the CDR3 is TGCGCCAGTACTCAGGGAAGGGCAACCGGGGAGCTGTTTTTT.

The chain combines TRBV2 with TRBJ1-1, with D perhaps TRBD1 (5 bases). The CDR3 has 14 residues. V gave up 8 bases and J gave up 4 bases, with 17 bases separating them. CDR1 is SNHLY, CDR2 FYNNEI, per germline. The CDR3 nucleotides are TGTGCCAGCGGGGCCCCGCTTGGGGGCACTGAAGCTTTCTTT. Encoded protein: CASGAPLGGTEAFF. Complete variable domain (other parts from reference TRBV2 and TRBJ1-1): EPEVTQTPSHQVTQMGQEVILRCVPISNHLYFYWYRQILGQKVEFLVSFYNNEISEKSEIFDDQFSVERPDGSNFTLKIRSTKLEDSAMYFCASGAPLGGTEAFFGQGTRLTVV.

This clone was detected a few times. V usage is TRBV5-8 and J usage is TRBJ1-1; D uncertain. The CDR3 totals 13 residues. Deletions cut 5 bases from V and 2 bases from J, with 10 bases between. Germline CDR1 SGHTS, CDR2 YDEGEE. The CDR3 sequence: CASRFVSNTEAFF. The CDR3 DNA sequence: TGTGCCAGCAGATTTGTGAGTAACACTGAAGCTTTCTTT.

This chain uses TRBV2 with TRBJ2-1; 8 bases are shared with TRBD2. There are 14 residues in the CDR3. V dropped 6 bases and J dropped 9; count of bases not matched to a gene: 10. Germline V gene sequence: CDR1 SNHLY, CDR2 FYNNEI. CDR3 in amino acids: CASRFDGGAGEQFF. CDR3 nucleotide sequence: TGTGCCAGCAGATTCGACGGGGGGGCCGGTGAGCAGTTCTTC. Using reference TRBV2 and TRBJ2-1 for the parts outside the CDR3, the full variable domain is EPEVTQTPSHQVTQMGQEVILRCVPISNHLYFYWYRQILGQKVEFLVSFYNNEISEKSEIFDDQFSVERPDGSNFTLKIRSTKLEDSAMYFCASRFDGGAGEQFFGPGTRLTVL.

The chain recombines TRBV5-1 with TRBJ1-4; 10 bases are shared with TRBD1. With 3 bases clipped from V and 5 bases from J, the junction kept 4 bases outside the gene matches. Germline V gene lookup returns CDR1 SGHRS and CDR2 YFSETQ. The CDR3 extends over 15 amino acids. CDR3 loop: CASSWGGQGNEKLFF. The CDR3 DNA reads as TGCGCCAGCAGCTGGGGGGGACAGGGGAATGAAAAACTGTTTTTT.

J is TRBJ2-5 and V is TRBV15, with unresolved D. Deletions cut 1 base from V and 4 bases from J, with 4 bases between. The germline V gene has CDR1 LNHNV and CDR2 YYDKDF (reference sequence). This CDR3 is built from 12 residues. The DNA for the CDR3 is TGTGCCACCAGCAGAGGGGGAGAGACCCAGTACTTC. This encodes CATSRGGETQYF.

The chain is built from TRBV2 and TRBJ2-5, with 16 bases lining up with TRBD2. CDR3 size: 17 residues. From germline, CDR1 is SNHLY and CDR2 FYNNEI. J lost 4 bases, V lost 6 bases, and 8 bases had no gene match. The CDR3 sequence is CASRGGTSGGAGETQYF. CDR3 DNA sequence: TGTGCCAGCAGAGGCGGGACTAGCGGGGGGGCGGGAGAGACCCAGTACTTC.

This chain uses TRBV9 with TRBJ2-1; TRBD2 aligns across 10 bases. The trim removed 0 bases at V and 6 bases at J, leaving 3 bases unmatched. CDR3 length: 15 amino acids. CDR1 and CDR2 from the germline V gene are SGDLS and YYNGEE. The CDR3 loop is CASSVVAGGFNEQFF. Written as DNA, the CDR3 is TGTGCCAGCAGCGTAGTAGCGGGGGGATTCAATGAGCAGTTCTTC. Looking up the rest from reference TRBV9 and TRBJ2-1 gives the full variable domain: DSGVTQTPKHLITATGQRVTLRCSPRSGDLSVYWYQQSLDQGLQFLIQYYNGEERAKGNILERFSAQQFPDLHSELNLSSLELGDSALYFCASSVVAGGFNEQFFGPGTRLTVL.